These 15 T cell receptor beta chains were sequenced from one sample in a study of CD8 T cells in ankylosing spondylitis (dated by TCRdb to about 2017). Library preparation employed 5' RACE. TCRdb records Illumina HiSeq 2500 as the sequencer. TCRdb reanalyzed the raw reads on its own, using fastp at Q25 for trimming and MiXCR for clone calling, and kept in-frame beta chains. Merged by CDR3 protein, the rows form single entries marked with the most common genes and DNA. This sample holds some 140,000 distinct CDR3 sequences; 8% to 9% were observed only once. The ten largest clonotypes hold 7.3% of the sample. The sequenced sample consisted of synovial fluid, either unsorted or a sorted T cell fraction (not recorded which). The receptors were sampled from a male donor with ankylosing spondylitis.

This clonotype was counted only a few times. This chain uses TRBV4-3 with TRBJ1-2; 9 nucleotides align to TRBD1. Germline CDR1 LGHNA, CDR2 YSLEER. The V and J ends lost 4 bases and 3 bases, in that order; junction bases with no gene match: 3. This CDR3 is 14 amino acids long. CDR3 loop: CASSPDRGYYGYTF. The CDR3 coding sequence is TGCGCCAGCAGCCCAGACAGGGGGTACTATGGCTACACCTTC.

The chain carries TRBV6-1 and TRBJ1-1, with 11 bases identical to TRBD1. Looked up from germline, CDR1 is MNHNS and CDR2 is SASEGT. CDR3 size: 13 residues. J lost 6 bases, V lost 7 bases, and 4 bases had no gene match. CDR3 loop: CASTPGQGAEAFF. In nucleotides, the CDR3 is TGTGCCAGCACCCCGGGACAGGGGGCTGAAGCTTTCTTT.

This clonotype was seen many times. V is TRBV27 and J is TRBJ1-5; D uncertain. This CDR3 has 14 residues. Trimming removed 5 bases from V and 4 bases from J, with 12 bases in between. Germline CDR1 MNHEY, CDR2 SMNVEV (reference sequence). DNA for the CDR3: TGTGCCAGCAGTGTCCGACCGGGGAATCAGCCCCAGCATTTT. As protein: CASSVRPGNQPQHF.

This chain uses TRBV15 with TRBJ2-7, with D possibly being TRBD1 (6 bases). V was clipped by 1 base and J by 8 bases, with 15 bases between them. In germline, CDR1 is LNHNV, CDR2 YYDKDF (reference sequence). CDR3 length equals 14 residues. This chain's CDR3 is CATSRAGTNPKQYF. The CDR3 DNA reads as TGTGCCACCAGCAGAGCGGGGACAAACCCGAAGCAGTACTTC.

The chain carries TRBV2 and TRBJ1-4; 11 nucleotides align to TRBD1. V trimming: 6 bases; J trimming: 5 bases; junction bases outside the gene matches: 17. This CDR3 is 19 amino acids long. Germline V lookup: CDR1 SNHLY, CDR2 FYNNEI. CDR3 protein: CASSRLWDRGIEENEKLFF. The CDR3 DNA follows: TGTGCCAGCAGCCGCCTTTGGGACAGGGGGATTGAGGAGAATGAAAAACTGTTTTTT.

This clonotype showed up many times. The gene calls are TRBV7-2 and TRBJ1-6; TRBD1 aligns across 8 bases. The V gene's germline CDR1 is SGHTA and CDR2 FQGNSA. This CDR3 has 16 residues. Trimming took 2 bases from V and 10 from J; bases not matched to a gene: 10. The CDR3 region has the DNA TGTGCCAGCAGCTTACTTGGTACAGGGGGGCGATCACCCCTCCACTTT. Translation gives CASSLLGTGGRSPLHF.

This clonotype has a count of ten or more. V gene TRBV7-3 combines with J gene TRBJ2-3; D ambiguous. The V gene lost 1 base and the J gene lost 2 bases, with 10 bases spanning the gap. CDR3 length equals 15 residues. Per the germline V gene, CDR1 is SGHTA and CDR2 is FQGTGA. CDR3 DNA sequence: TGTGCCAGCAGCTTAAAAGGGCGAATCACAGATACGCAGTATTTT. As protein: CASSLKGRITDTQYF. Using reference TRBV7-3 and TRBJ2-3 for the parts outside the CDR3, the full variable domain is GAGVSQTPSNKVTEKGKYVELRCDPISGHTALYWYRQSLGQGPEFLIYFQGTGAADDSGLPNDRFFAVRPEGSVSTLKIQRTERGDSAVYLCASSLKGRITDTQYFGPGTRLTVL.

The V and J genes are TRBV4-3 and TRBJ2-6; 7 bases map to TRBD1. Trimming took 0 bases from V and 0 from J; bases not matched to a gene: 8. Germline V gene data show CDR1 as LGHNA and CDR2 as YSLEER. CDR3 length: 19 residues. CDR3: CASSQDRTGLFSGANVLTF. CDR3 DNA: TGCGCCAGCAGCCAAGATAGGACAGGACTTTTCTCTGGGGCCAACGTCCTGACTTTC.

About this clonotype: No conserved phenylalanine or tryptophan ends this CDR3, so it is likely a read error. The rearrangement joins TRBV5-1 to TRBJ2-7; D perhaps matches TRBD2 (6 bases). CDR3 size: 14 residues. Trimming stripped 0 bases from V and 3 bases from J, with 10 bases between. Germline V gene data show CDR1 as SGHRS and CDR2 as YFSETQ. CDR3: CASSLGDFDYEQYI. The DNA of the CDR3 is TGCGCCAGCAGCTTGGGGGACTTCGACTACGAGCAGTACATC.

This clonotype has just a few counts. V gene TRBV19 combines with J gene TRBJ1-5, with a tentative D call TRBD1 (5 bases). The germline V gene has CDR1 LNHDA and CDR2 SQIVND (reference sequence). V was cut by 6 bases and J by 0 bases, with 12 bases left in between. The CDR3 runs 15 residues. The CDR3 DNA reads as TGTGCCAGTAGCATTCAGGGATATAGCAATCAGCCCCAGCATTTT. Translating it yields CASSIQGYSNQPQHF.

The chain couples TRBV3-1 to TRBJ2-3; 8 positions match TRBD1. The CDR3 runs 16 residues. After removal of 2 bases from V and 2 bases from J, the junction contained 6 bases not matched to a gene. Germline loops: CDR1 LGHDT, CDR2 YNNKEL (reference sequence). The CDR3 DNA follows: TGTGCCAGCAGCCAAAACCGGGACAGGTACACAGATACGCAGTATTTT. Residues: CASSQNRDRYTDTQYF.

This clonotype has a count of ten or more. V is TRBV20-1 and J is TRBJ1-4; D may be TRBD1 (6 bases). Between the trimmed V and J ends, which lost 6 bases and 6 bases, there was a span of 14 bases. The CDR3 runs 13 residues. Germline V lookup: CDR1 DFQATT, CDR2 SNEGSKA (reference sequence). CDR3 sequence reads: CSAREGGDEKLFF. CDR3 DNA sequence: TGCAGTGCCCGCGAAGGGGGGGATGAAAAACTGTTTTTT.

This clonotype occurred many times. V is TRBV4-1 and J is TRBJ2-1; D may match TRBD1 or TRBD2 (6 bases each). Per germline, CDR1 MGHRA and CDR2 YSYEKL. Trimming cost V 4 bases and J 9 bases, with 13 bases left between them. CDR3 size: 13 residues. CDR3 nucleotides: TGCGCCAGCAGCCGAGGGGGGATTCTTGAGCAGTTCTTC. Translating it yields CASSRGGILEQFF.

The J gene is TRBJ1-2, the V gene TRBV5-1; 9 positions match TRBD1. The CDR3 length is 14 residues. V trimming: 4 bases; J trimming: 5 bases; junction bases outside the gene matches: 6. Germline V gene data show CDR1 as SGHRS and CDR2 as YFSETQ. In DNA form, the CDR3 reads TGCGCCAGCAGCATTGACAGGGGGACTTATGGCTACACCTTC. It yields the protein CASSIDRGTYGYTF.

This clonotype was seen many times. This chain joins TRBV27 and TRBJ2-7; D remains ambiguous. CDR3 length equals 12 residues. Looked up from germline, CDR1 is MNHEY and CDR2 is SMNVEV (reference sequence). With 3 bases removed from V and 6 bases from J, the gap between germline ends came to 9 bases. DNA of the CDR3: TGTGCCAGCAGTTTTCTATCCCGCGAGCAGTACTTC. It is translated as CASSFLSREQYF.